The entry that follows covers one T cell receptor beta chain sequence. Authors' processing steps: Reference gene primers were amplified, and this amplification served to estimate nucleated cell counts. Clones were sequenced by immunoSEQ multiplex PCR, and TCRdb holds only the in-frame ones, with some missing. V, J and clone size are taken as reported in that table, and D and trimming were inferred from the DNA itself. This sample has 110,000 or so clones, with more than 65% found just once. The data belong to a study of blood T cell repertoires in COVID-19. Study-level information: Acute and convalescent COVID-19 samples came from the United States, Italy and Spain.

Trimming shortened V by 5 bases and J by 0 bases, and 12 bases separated the two germline ends. This CDR3 is built from 14 residues. Germline CDR1 SQVTM, CDR2 ANQGSEA. The receptor comes from a man aged 45-65 years with acute or convalescent COVID-19. Sequenced: peripheral blood. The chain has TRBV29-1 and TRBJ2-3; D may be TRBD2 (6 bases). The CDR3 spells CSVIPGGSTDTQYF. The CDR3, as DNA: TGCAGCGTTATACCCGGGGGTAGCACAGATACGCAGTATTTT.